The source of this T cell receptor beta chain is a study of cytomegalovirus exposure and HLA in healthy donors. Study outcomes and limitations: The study recorded fewer than 200 TCR beta chains that were cytomegalovirus-associated. Earlier findings revealed that most TCR beta V segments proved productive either about 90% or about 30% of the time.

Unmatched junction bases numbered 8, after V lost 2 bases and J lost 16 bases. The CDR3 is made up of 12 amino acids. Germline loops: CDR1 SQVTM, CDR2 ANQGSEA. The donors were healthy bone marrow donors. This clone was counted a few times. Its matching antigen is unknown. The PCR used 60 Vbeta and 13 Jbeta primers. This table comes from immunoSEQ multiplex PCR, and its TCRdb copy is limited to in-frame clones, with some not included. The sample contains roughly 200,000 clones, around 86% of which appear only once. The chain recombines TRBV29-1 with TRBJ1-4; 9 bases match TRBD1. The sequence derives from a woman aged 40 to 50 in good health and CMV-seronegative. The sequenced sample consisted of PBMCs. The DNA of the CDR3 is TGCAGCGTTGAATTATTGGGACAGGGCCCGTTTTTT. The encoded protein is CSVELLGQGPFF.